Listed here are 25 T cell receptor beta chains from one sample, sequenced in a study of blood T cell repertoires in COVID-19. The assay was immunoSEQ multiplex PCR, and TCRdb's table has in-frame clones only and misses some. The sample has 150,000 to 200,000 clones, about four fifths seen once. Specimen: peripheral blood. The receptor set was obtained from a woman aged 40-49 years with COVID-19, enrolled during active disease.

The chain joins TRBV7-8 to TRBJ2-1, with a tentative D call TRBD2 (5 bases). Germline assignment: CDR1 SGHVS and CDR2 FQNEAQ. The CDR3 totals 16 residues. V was cut by 1 base and J by 1 base, with 11 bases left in between. The CDR3: CASSLEVARSYNEQFF. In DNA, the CDR3 is TGTGCCAGCAGCTTAGAAGTAGCGCGTTCCTACAATGAGCAGTTCTTC.

The rearrangement joins TRBV3-1 (or the pseudogene TRBV3-2) to TRBJ1-4; D not resolved. CDR3 length: 14 amino acids. Germline V gene data show CDR1 as LGHDT and CDR2 as YNNKEL (reference sequence). The ends were cut back, 1 base at V and 8 bases at J, with 11 bases in the middle. The CDR3 sequence is CASSQAGRREKLFF. The CDR3 nucleotides are TGTGCCAGCAGCCAAGCTGGGAGGAGAGAAAAACTGTTTTTT.

This chain links TRBV29-1 with TRBJ1-1; 8 bases agree with TRBD1. Trimming removed 5 bases from V and 7 bases from J; junction bases left unmatched: 15. Germline V gene data show CDR1 as SQVTM and CDR2 as ANQGSEA. The CDR3 extends over 15 amino acids. The CDR3 DNA is TGCAGCGTTTCGGTCGGACAGGGTCTTTTAAATGAAGCTTTCTTT. This gives the protein CSVSVGQGLLNEAFF.

The sample holds a few counts of this clone. The CDR3 loop is CATSARPKVSGSLGNEQFF. The CDR3 DNA reads TGTGCCACCAGTGCACGGCCTAAGGTCAGCGGGAGTCTGGGCAATGAGCAGTTCTTC. The rearrangement links TRBV24-1 to TRBJ2-1, with 8 bases matching TRBD2. This CDR3 spans 19 amino acids. Trimming took 5 bases from V and 6 from J; bases not matched to a gene: 20. Germline-derived CDR1 and CDR2 are KGHDR and SFDVKD.

The chain carries TRBV5-5 and TRBJ1-5, with a tentative D call TRBD1 (5 bases). The CDR3 covers 17 residues. With 9 bases removed from V and 2 bases from J, the gap between germline ends came to 24 bases. CDR1 is SGHKS, CDR2 YYEKEE, per germline (reference sequence). The CDR3, as DNA: TGTGCCACATCATTAGGAGCGCAGGGTATGGGCAATCAGCCCCAGCATTTT. Translating it yields CATSLGAQGMGNQPQHF.

The chain uses TRBV2 and TRBJ1-1; TRBD1 matches 7 bases. The germline V gene encodes CDR1 SNHLY and CDR2 FYNNEI. The CDR3 covers 14 residues. The V segment lost 6 bases and the J segment 4 bases; nucleotides outside the gene matches: 8. The CDR3 is CASRDRQGGTEAFF. In nucleotides, the CDR3 is TGTGCCAGCAGAGACCGACAGGGCGGCACTGAAGCTTTCTTT.

J is TRBJ2-4 and V is TRBV2, with D tentatively TRBD2 (6 bases). Trimming took off 8 bases at V and 0 bases at J, with 20 bases between the two ends. Germline-derived CDR1 and CDR2 are SNHLY and FYNNEI. The CDR3 runs to 17 residues. This chain's CDR3 is CASCPAGNRLAKNIQYF. For the CDR3, the DNA is TGTGCCAGCTGCCCAGCGGGTAACCGCTTAGCCAAAAACATTCAGTACTTC.

The chain combines TRBV3-1 (or the pseudogene TRBV3-2) with TRBJ1-3; 9 bases map to TRBD1. The germline CDR1 and CDR2 sequences are LGHDT and YNNKEL (reference sequence). V was clipped by 3 bases and J by 0 bases; unmatched bases: 3. The CDR3 is made up of 16 amino acids. CDR3 loop: CASSQEGQGSGNTIYF. Here the CDR3 DNA reads TGTGCCAGCAGCCAGGAGGGACAGGGCTCTGGAAACACCATATATTTT.

Ten or more counts support this clone. The chain couples TRBV19 to TRBJ2-7, with D possibly TRBD1 on 5 matching bases. The germline gives CDR1 LNHDA, CDR2 SQIVND (reference sequence). V was pared by 0 bases and J by 5 bases, with 14 bases between. The CDR3 is made up of 15 amino acids. Written as DNA, the CDR3 is TGTGCCAGTAGTATAGACTTCGACAGTAACAACGAGCAGTACTTC. Amino acids: CASSIDFDSNNEQYF.

The chain is built from TRBV5-1 and TRBJ2-7; TRBD1 might be the D (6 bases). V lost 4 bases and J lost 3, with 17 bases in between. The CDR3 spans 15 residues. Germline assignment: CDR1 SGHRS and CDR2 YFSETQ. CDR3 sequence reads: CASSTTGTDIYEQYF. DNA for the CDR3: TGCGCCAGCAGCACCACAGGGACGGACATCTACGAGCAGTACTTC.

The V call is TRBV7-9, the J call TRBJ2-7, with D possibly TRBD2 on 6 matching bases. V lost 5 bases to trimming and J lost 3 bases, with 14 bases between them. Germline CDR1 reads SEHNR; CDR2 reads FQNEAQ (reference sequence). CDR3 length: 14 amino acids. The DNA for the CDR3 is TGTGCCAGCAGCCGGCGGGGCACTTACTACGAGCAGTACTTC. Its protein product is CASSRRGTYYEQYF.

The V and J genes are TRBV5-4 and TRBJ1-3; the D is unclear. The CDR3 has 13 amino acids. The V gene's germline CDR1 is SGHNT and CDR2 YYREEE (reference sequence). The ends were cut back, 3 bases at V and 3 bases at J, with 7 bases in the middle. The DNA of the CDR3 is TGTGCCAGCAGCTATTGGAGTGGAAACACCATATATTTT. Residues: CASSYWSGNTIYF.

The chain has TRBV14 and TRBJ1-1; the match to TRBD1 covers 8 bases. Germline V gene lookup returns CDR1 SGHDN and CDR2 FVKESK. This CDR3 is built from 14 residues. The V segment lost 4 bases and the J segment 5 bases; nucleotides outside the gene matches: 6. The CDR3 sequence: CASSLRTGWTEAFF. As DNA, the CDR3 is TGTGCCAGCAGCCTACGGACAGGGTGGACTGAAGCTTTCTTT.

The rearrangement uses TRBV5-5 and TRBJ2-1, with 9 nucleotides matching TRBD1. The CDR3 runs 16 residues. J lost 6 bases, V lost 4 bases, and 11 bases had no gene match. CDR1 is SGHKS and CDR2 is YYEKEE in the germline V gene (reference sequence). CDR3 DNA sequence: TGTGCCAGCAGCCCGAACAGGGGGCCCCCACCCAATGAGCAGTTCTTC. This gives the protein CASSPNRGPPPNEQFF.

The chain recombines TRBV3-1 (or the pseudogene TRBV3-2) with TRBJ1-1, with no clear D. Trimming removed 0 bases from V and 3 bases from J, with 8 bases in between. The length of the CDR3 is 14 residues. Germline loops: CDR1 LGHDT, CDR2 YNNKEL (reference sequence). The CDR3 protein is CASSQDLGDTEAFF. The CDR3 bases are TGTGCCAGCAGCCAAGATCTGGGAGACACTGAAGCTTTCTTT.

The J gene is TRBJ1-2, the V gene TRBV12-3 or TRBV12-4, with D perhaps matching TRBD1 (5 bases). The CDR3 spans 13 residues. Trimming shortened V by 8 bases and J by 5 bases, and 15 bases separated the two germline ends. In DNA form, the CDR3 reads TGTGCCAGCCAGAGGTCGGGGGGATATGGCTACACCTTC. Its translation: CASQRSGGYGYTF.

The chain carries TRBV6-5 and TRBJ1-6; TRBD1 might be the D (6 bases). CDR3 length equals 15 residues. Between the trimmed V and J ends, which lost 7 bases and 7 bases, there was a span of 17 bases. Germline V lookup: CDR1 MNHEY, CDR2 SVGAGI. The CDR3 region has the DNA TGTGCCAGCAATTTAGGGGGGGCAGGGAATTCACCCCTCCACTTT. Translation gives CASNLGGAGNSPLHF.

V usage is TRBV4-1 and J usage is TRBJ2-2; D unresolved. The CDR3 totals 13 residues. Looked up from germline, CDR1 is MGHRA and CDR2 is YSYEKL. The V gene lost 5 bases and the J gene lost 9 bases, with 13 bases spanning the gap. In DNA, the CDR3 is TGCGCCAGCAGCTTTAGTTATTCCTGGGAGCTGTTTTTT. This encodes CASSFSYSWELFF.

The gene calls are TRBV5-4 and TRBJ2-7, with 9 bases lining up with TRBD1. The CDR3 totals 16 residues. Germline V gene sequence: CDR1 SGHNT, CDR2 YYREEE (reference sequence). J was trimmed by 3 bases and V by 4 bases; bases with no gene match: 11. This CDR3 reads CASSLGGTGSYYEQYF. CDR3 nucleotide sequence: TGTGCCAGCAGCCTAGGGGGGACAGGGTCCTACTACGAGCAGTACTTC.

This clone was seen a few times. The chain employs TRBV7-9 and TRBJ2-7; 9 nucleotides align to TRBD2. Germline V CDR1 and CDR2: SEHNR, FQNEAQ (reference sequence). This CDR3 contains 14 residues. V gave up 5 bases and J gave up 6 bases; unmatched junction bases: 8. The CDR3 DNA follows: TGTGCCAGCAGCCTCTGGACAGCGGGGGGCGAGCAGTACTTC. Amino acid sequence: CASSLWTAGGEQYF.

CDR3 sequence reads: CASSATKEDEQYF. The CDR3 DNA sequence: TGTGCCAGCAGTGCTACAAAGGAGGACGAGCAGTACTTC. The gene calls are TRBV25-1 and TRBJ2-7, with a tentative D call TRBD2 (5 bases). The ends were cut back, 4 bases at V and 5 bases at J, with 12 bases in the middle. The germline gives CDR1 MGHDK, CDR2 SYGVNS. This CDR3 comprises 13 residues.

J is TRBJ2-5 and V is TRBV5-4, with unresolved D. V was cut by 1 base and J by 4 bases, with 2 bases left in between. CDR1 and CDR2 (germline): SGHNT, YYREEE (reference sequence). This CDR3 region has 11 residues. The CDR3 DNA follows: TGTGCCAGCAGCTTGCGAGAGACCCAGTACTTC. Translating gives CASSLRETQYF.

This rearrangement joins TRBV7-2 to TRBJ2-3, with TRBD1 matching over 7 bases. CDR3 length: 15 amino acids. Losses at the gene ends were 3 bases for V and 5 bases for J; bases not matched to a gene: 8. The germline gives CDR1 SGHTA, CDR2 FQGNSA. CDR3 region: CASSFNRGRGDTQYF. The CDR3 DNA reads as TGTGCCAGCAGCTTCAACAGGGGCCGGGGAGATACGCAGTATTTT.

The chain has TRBV7-6 and TRBJ2-1; TRBD2 matches 8 bases. The trim removed 5 bases at V and 5 bases at J, leaving 11 bases unmatched. CDR3 length equals 16 residues. Germline V CDR1 and CDR2: SGHVS, FNYEAQ. CDR3 DNA: TGTGCCAGCAGCCGATCGGGGGCGGGAGGCCACAATGAGCAGTTCTTC. This gives the protein CASSRSGAGGHNEQFF.

This sequence joins TRBV5-4 and TRBJ1-6, with D hard to call. The CDR3 consists of 15 residues. The V and J ends lost 5 bases and 8 bases respectively, with 17 bases between them. Per germline, CDR1 SGHNT and CDR2 YYREEE (reference sequence). DNA of the CDR3: TGTGCCAGCAGTCGAGAATTTTGGTCGGATTCACCCCTCCACTTT. Its protein is CASSREFWSDSPLHF. The full variable domain, in which reference TRBV5-4 and TRBJ1-6 provide the parts outside the CDR3, is ETGVTQSPTHLIKTRGQQVTLRCSSQSGHNTVSWYQQALGQGPQFIFQYYREEENGRGNFPPRFSGLQFPNYSSELNVNALELDDSALYLCASSREFWSDSPLHFGNGTRLTVT.